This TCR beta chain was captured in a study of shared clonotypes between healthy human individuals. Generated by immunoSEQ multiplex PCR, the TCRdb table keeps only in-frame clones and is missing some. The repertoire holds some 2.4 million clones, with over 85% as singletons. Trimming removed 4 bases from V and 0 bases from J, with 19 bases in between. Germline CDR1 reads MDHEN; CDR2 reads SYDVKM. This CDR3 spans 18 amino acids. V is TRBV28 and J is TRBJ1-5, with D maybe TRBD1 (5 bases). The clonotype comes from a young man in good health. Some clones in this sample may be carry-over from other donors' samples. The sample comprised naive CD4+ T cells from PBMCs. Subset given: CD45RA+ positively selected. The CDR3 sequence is CASSSPGRQLGSNQPQHF. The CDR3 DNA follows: TGTGCCAGCAGTTCTCCGGGACGTCAATTAGGTAGCAATCAGCCCCAGCATTTT.